A selection of T cell receptor beta chains follows, all from one sample in a study of blood T cell repertoires in COVID-19. The assay was immunoSEQ multiplex PCR, and TCRdb's table has in-frame clones only and misses some. The repertoire includes roughly 25,000 clones, approximately 90% of them detected once, and approximately 9.8% sits in the top ten. Source material: peripheral blood. The receptors here all came from a man between 65 and 85 years old with acute or convalescent COVID-19. Both conserved end residues are part of each CDR3. Expanded clones are given a class, and other clones once, few, many or no size at all.

V gene	J gene	clone size	CDR3 protein
TRBV6-6	TRBJ2-1	NA	CASSYLTPQGNRQFF
TRBV7-9	TRBJ2-1	NA	CASTLAGDSYNEQFF
TRBV12-3/TRBV12-4	TRBJ2-7	NA	CASSQNYEQYF
TRBV5-1	TRBJ2-3	NA	CASSWDGGTSDTQYF
TRBV9	TRBJ2-2	NA	CASSVVSSGSTGELFF
TRBV6-2/TRBV6-3	TRBJ2-6	NA	CASSYEDWFSPGANVLTF
TRBV21-1	TRBJ2-2	NA	CVSPARTPNTGELFF
TRBV25-1	TRBJ2-3	once	CASKRQAEDTQYF
TRBV23-1	TRBJ1-2	NA	CASSHLIRTGEYGYTF
TRBV30	TRBJ1-6	NA	CAWSVLGTENSPLHF
TRBV7-2	TRBJ2-1	NA	CASSQAGTRYNEQFF
TRBV29-1	TRBJ1-3	NA	CSAGLLEGNTIYF
TRBV19	TRBJ2-1	NA	CASSWTAGAGQWEQFF
TRBV5-1	TRBJ2-3	NA	CASSFGIAGGSDTQYF
TRBV9	TRBJ1-4	NA	CASSVGAGVGEKLFF
TRBV6-5	TRBJ1-5	once	CASSSSPGSEPQHF
TRBV28	TRBJ1-5	NA	CASTQEDQPQHF
TRBV11-2	TRBJ2-1	NA	CASSFFRQGERSYNEQFF
TRBV3-1/TRBV3-2	TRBJ1-1	NA	CASSQSRNTEAFF
TRBV5-1	TRBJ1-1	NA	CASSPDGRSNTEAFF
TRBV7-6	TRBJ1-5	NA	CASSLSRNQPQHF
TRBV10-3	TRBJ1-6	NA	CAIRNWDRGNSPLHF
TRBV11-2	TRBJ1-4	NA	CASSLEGGAREKLFF
TRBV18	TRBJ2-3	NA	CASSPVGGPQGDTQYF
TRBV5-4	TRBJ2-7	NA	CASSSQYEQYF
TRBV5-1	TRBJ2-3	NA	CASSSGLAGGPHTDTQYF
TRBV19	TRBJ2-5	NA	CASSIDLEGLETQYF
TRBV27	TRBJ1-4	few	CASSLMGQGNEKLFF
TRBV15	TRBJ2-3	NA	CATSRGELAGGTDTQYF
TRBV28	TRBJ1-6	NA	CASSPTGRITDSPLHF
TRBV19	TRBJ2-3	NA	CASSIPQGGTDTQYF
TRBV25-1	TRBJ1-2	NA	CASSPIPTGLYGYTF
TRBV15	TRBJ1-4	NA	CATSRTYRAEKLFF
TRBV19	TRBJ2-2	NA	CASSVVVAGELFF
TRBV5-4	TRBJ2-7	few	CASSPGQSTSYEQYF
TRBV7-2	TRBJ2-7	NA	CASSLKGTSGRFTYEQYF
TRBV24-1	TRBJ1-2	NA	CATSADGINYGYTF